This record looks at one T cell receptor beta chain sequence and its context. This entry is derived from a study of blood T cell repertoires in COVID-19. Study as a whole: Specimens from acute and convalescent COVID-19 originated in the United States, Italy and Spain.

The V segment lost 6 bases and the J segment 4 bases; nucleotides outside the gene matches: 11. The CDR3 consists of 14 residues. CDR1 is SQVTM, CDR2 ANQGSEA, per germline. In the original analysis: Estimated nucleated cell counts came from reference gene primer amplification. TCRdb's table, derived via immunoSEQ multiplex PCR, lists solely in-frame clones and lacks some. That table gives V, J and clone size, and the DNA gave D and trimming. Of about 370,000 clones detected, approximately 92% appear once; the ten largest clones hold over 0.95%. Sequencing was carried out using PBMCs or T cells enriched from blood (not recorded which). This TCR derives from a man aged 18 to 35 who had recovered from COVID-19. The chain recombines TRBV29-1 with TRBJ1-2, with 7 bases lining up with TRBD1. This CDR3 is CSVRRDSTLYGYTF. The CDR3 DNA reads TGCAGCGTCCGAAGGGACAGTACCCTCTATGGCTACACCTTC. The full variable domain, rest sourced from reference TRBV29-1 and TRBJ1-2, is SAVISQKPSRDICQRGTSLTIQCQVDSQVTMMFWYRQQPGQSLTLIATANQGSEATYESGFVIDKFPISRPNLTFSTLTVSNMSPEDSSIYLCSVRRDSTLYGYTFGSGTRLTVV.